Listed here is a single TCR beta chain. The genes are named according to mouse. The read halts 4 residues ahead of the CDR3 end, with the missing end drawn from the germline J gene. Per germline, CDR1 NNHNN and CDR2 SYGAGS (reference sequence). Unmatched junction bases numbered 5, after V lost 2 bases and J lost 2 bases. The CDR3 is 15 amino acids. Investigators isolated RNA and reverse transcribed it into cDNA to act as the sequencing template. TCRdb's copy holds only in-frame clones and misses some; the assay was immunoSEQ multiplex PCR. The sample was found to contain some 120,000 clones, and every one recurs. These data are taken from a study of CD8+ T cells in alopecia areata.

Material for sequencing was lesional skin. The chain combines TRBV13-2 with TRBJ2-5, with 7 bases lining up with TRBD2. This TCR came from a C3H/HeJ mouse with alopecia areata. As its MHC haplotype, the strain has H2-k. This chain's CDR3 is CASGEMGGGQDTQYF. The DNA read from the CDR3 is TGTGCCAGCGGTGAAATGGGGGGAGGCCAAGAC.